This TCR beta chain originates from a study of blood T cell repertoires in COVID-19. V was pared by 3 bases and J by 1 base, with 9 bases between. The CDR3 has 14 residues. Germline V gene sequence: CDR1 SGHAT, CDR2 FQDESV (reference sequence). Here immunoSEQ multiplex PCR was the method, and the copy in TCRdb shows in-frame clones only, minus some. There are tens of thousands of clones in the sample; 75% to 80% occur only once, and about 2.2% lies in the top ten. The sequencing input was peripheral blood. This chain connects TRBV11-1 to TRBJ1-1; D not resolved. This sequence originates from a man aged 65 to 85 with COVID-19, enrolled during active disease. CDR3: CASSLESANTEAFF. CDR3 DNA: TGTGCCAGCAGCTTGGAGTCGGCGAACACTGAAGCTTTCTTT.